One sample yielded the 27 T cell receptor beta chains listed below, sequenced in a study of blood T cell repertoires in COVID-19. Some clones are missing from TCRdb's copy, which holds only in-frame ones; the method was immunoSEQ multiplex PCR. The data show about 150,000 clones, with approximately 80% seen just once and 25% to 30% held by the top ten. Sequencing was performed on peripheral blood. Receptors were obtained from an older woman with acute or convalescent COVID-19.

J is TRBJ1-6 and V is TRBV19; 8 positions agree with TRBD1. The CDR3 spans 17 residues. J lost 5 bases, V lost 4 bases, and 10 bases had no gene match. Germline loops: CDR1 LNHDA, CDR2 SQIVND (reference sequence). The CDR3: CASSKPLRQGNNSPLHF. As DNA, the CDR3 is TGTGCCAGTAGTAAACCCCTTCGACAGGGGAATAATTCACCCCTCCACTTT.

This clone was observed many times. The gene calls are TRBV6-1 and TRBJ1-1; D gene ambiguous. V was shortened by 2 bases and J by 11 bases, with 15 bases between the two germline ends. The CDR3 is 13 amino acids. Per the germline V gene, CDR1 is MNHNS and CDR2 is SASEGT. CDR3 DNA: TGTGCCAGCAGTGAATTTCTGGGTAAGGAGGCTTTCTTT. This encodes CASSEFLGKEAFF.

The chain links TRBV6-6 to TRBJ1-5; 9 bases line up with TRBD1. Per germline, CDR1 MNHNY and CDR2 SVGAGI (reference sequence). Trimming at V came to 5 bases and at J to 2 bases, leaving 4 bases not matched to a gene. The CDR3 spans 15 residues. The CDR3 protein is CASSTGGAGNQPQHF. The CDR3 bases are TGTGCCAGCAGTACAGGGGGCGCTGGCAATCAGCCCCAGCATTTT.

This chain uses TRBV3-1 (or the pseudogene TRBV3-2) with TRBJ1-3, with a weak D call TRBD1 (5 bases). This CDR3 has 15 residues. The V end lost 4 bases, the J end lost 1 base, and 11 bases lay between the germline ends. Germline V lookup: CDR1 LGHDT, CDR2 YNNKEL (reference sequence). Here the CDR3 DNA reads TGTGCCAGCAGCCTCGCAGGGCTTTCTGGAAACACCATATATTTT. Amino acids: CASSLAGLSGNTIYF.

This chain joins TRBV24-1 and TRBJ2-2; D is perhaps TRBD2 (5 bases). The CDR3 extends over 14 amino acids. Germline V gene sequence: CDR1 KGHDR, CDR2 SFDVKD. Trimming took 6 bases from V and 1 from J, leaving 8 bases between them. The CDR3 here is CATSSAGNTGELFF. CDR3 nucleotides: TGTGCCACCAGTAGTGCGGGGAACACCGGGGAGCTGTTTTTT.

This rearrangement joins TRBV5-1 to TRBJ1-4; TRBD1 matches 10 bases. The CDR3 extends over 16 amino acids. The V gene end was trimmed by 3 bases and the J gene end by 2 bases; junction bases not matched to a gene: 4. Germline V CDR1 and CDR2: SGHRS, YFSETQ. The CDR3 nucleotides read TGCGCCAGCAGCTGGGACAGGGGAACGACTAATGAAAAACTGTTTTTT. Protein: CASSWDRGTTNEKLFF.

The CDR3 reads CASSPRTSGSQFF. Here the CDR3 DNA reads TGTGCCAGCAGCCCCAGGACTAGCGGGTCGCAGTTCTTC. The V call is TRBV14, the J call TRBJ2-1; 11 bases map to TRBD2. Germline V gives CDR1 SGHDN, CDR2 FVKESK. J lost 12 bases, V lost 4 bases, and 5 bases had no gene match. The CDR3 is 13 residues long.

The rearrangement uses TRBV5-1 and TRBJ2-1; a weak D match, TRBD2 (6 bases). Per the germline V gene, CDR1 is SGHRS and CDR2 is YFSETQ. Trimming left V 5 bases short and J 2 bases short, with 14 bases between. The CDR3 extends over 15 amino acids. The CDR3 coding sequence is TGCGCCAGCAGTTCGGATAGCGGCGCCTACAATGAGCAGTTCTTC. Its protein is CASSSDSGAYNEQFF.

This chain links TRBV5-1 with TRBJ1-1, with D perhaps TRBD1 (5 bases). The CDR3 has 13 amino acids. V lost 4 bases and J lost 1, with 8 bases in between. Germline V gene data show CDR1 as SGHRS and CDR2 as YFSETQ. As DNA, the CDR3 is TGCGCCAGCAGCAACCAGGGGAACACTGAAGCTTTCTTT. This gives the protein CASSNQGNTEAFF. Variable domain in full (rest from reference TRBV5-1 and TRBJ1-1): KAGVTQTPRYLIKTRGQQVTLSCSPISGHRSVSWYQQTPGQGLQFLFEYFSETQRNKGNFPGRFSGRQFSNSRSEMNVSTLELGDSALYLCASSNQGNTEAFFGQGTRLTVV.

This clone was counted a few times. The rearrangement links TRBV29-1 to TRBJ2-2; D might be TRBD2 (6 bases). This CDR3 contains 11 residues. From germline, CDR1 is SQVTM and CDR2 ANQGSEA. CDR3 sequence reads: CIAGRPGELFF. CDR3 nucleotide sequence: TGCATCGCGGGGCGCCCCGGGGAGCTGTTTTTT.

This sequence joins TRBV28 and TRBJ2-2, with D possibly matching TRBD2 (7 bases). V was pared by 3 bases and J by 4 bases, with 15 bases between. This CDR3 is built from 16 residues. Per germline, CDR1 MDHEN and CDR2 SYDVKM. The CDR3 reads CASSLGGLRSTGELFF. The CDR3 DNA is TGTGCCAGCAGTTTGGGGGGGCTTCGATCCACCGGGGAGCTGTTTTTT.

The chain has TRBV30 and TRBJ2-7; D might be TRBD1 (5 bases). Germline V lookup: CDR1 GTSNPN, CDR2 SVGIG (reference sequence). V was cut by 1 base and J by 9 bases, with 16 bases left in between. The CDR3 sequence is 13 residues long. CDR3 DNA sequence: TGTGCCTGGAGTGAGGGGTACCTTACCACGCAGTACTTC. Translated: CAWSEGYLTTQYF.

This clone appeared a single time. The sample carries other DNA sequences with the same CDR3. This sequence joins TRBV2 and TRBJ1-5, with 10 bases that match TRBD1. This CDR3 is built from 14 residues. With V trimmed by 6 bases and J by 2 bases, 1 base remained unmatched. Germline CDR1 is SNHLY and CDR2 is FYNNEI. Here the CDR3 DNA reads TGTGCCAGCAGCGGGACAGGGGGCAATCAGCCCCAGCATTTT. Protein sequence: CASSGTGGNQPQHF.

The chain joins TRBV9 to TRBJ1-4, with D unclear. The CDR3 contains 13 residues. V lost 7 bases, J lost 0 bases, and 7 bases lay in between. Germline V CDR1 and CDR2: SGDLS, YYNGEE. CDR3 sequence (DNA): TGTGCCAGCGCGAGAGCAACTAATGAAAAACTGTTTTTT. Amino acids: CASARATNEKLFF.

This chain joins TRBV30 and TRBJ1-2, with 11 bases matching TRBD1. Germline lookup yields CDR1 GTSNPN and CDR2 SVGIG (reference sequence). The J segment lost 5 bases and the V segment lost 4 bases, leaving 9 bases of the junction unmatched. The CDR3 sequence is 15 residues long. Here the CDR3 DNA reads TGTGCCTGGAATCAAGGGACAGGGGGAAGGTATGGCTACACCTTC. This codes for CAWNQGTGGRYGYTF.

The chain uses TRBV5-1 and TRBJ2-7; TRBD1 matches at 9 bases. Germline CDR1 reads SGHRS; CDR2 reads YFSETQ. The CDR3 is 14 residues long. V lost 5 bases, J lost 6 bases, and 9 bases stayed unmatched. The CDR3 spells CASRLGTGSLEQYV. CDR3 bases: TGCGCCAGCAGGTTAGGGACAGGGAGCCTCGAGCAGTACGTC.

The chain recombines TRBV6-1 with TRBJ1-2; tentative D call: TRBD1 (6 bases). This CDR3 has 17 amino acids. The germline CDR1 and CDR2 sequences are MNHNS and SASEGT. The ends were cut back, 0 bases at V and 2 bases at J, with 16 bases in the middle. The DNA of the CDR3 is TGTGCCAGCAGTGAAGCGCTTGGGGGCCTACCGAACTATGGCTACACCTTC. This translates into CASSEALGGLPNYGYTF.

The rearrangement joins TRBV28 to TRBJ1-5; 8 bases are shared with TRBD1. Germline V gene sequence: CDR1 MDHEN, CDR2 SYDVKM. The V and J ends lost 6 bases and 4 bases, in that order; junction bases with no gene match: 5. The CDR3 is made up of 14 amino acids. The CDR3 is CASRGQGGNQPQHF. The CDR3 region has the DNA TGTGCCAGCAGAGGACAGGGAGGAAATCAGCCCCAGCATTTT.

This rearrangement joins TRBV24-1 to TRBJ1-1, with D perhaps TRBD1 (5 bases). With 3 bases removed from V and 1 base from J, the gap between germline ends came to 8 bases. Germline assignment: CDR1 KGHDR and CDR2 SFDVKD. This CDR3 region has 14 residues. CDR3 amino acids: CATSDAGPNTEAFF. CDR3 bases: TGTGCCACCAGTGATGCAGGGCCGAACACTGAAGCTTTCTTT.

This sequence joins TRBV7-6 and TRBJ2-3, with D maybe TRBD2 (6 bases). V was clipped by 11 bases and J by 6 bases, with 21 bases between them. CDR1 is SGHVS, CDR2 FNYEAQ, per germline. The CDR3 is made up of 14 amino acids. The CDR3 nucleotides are TGTGCCTCCTCCATCGGGACTCCCATGGATACGCAGTATTTT. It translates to CASSIGTPMDTQYF.

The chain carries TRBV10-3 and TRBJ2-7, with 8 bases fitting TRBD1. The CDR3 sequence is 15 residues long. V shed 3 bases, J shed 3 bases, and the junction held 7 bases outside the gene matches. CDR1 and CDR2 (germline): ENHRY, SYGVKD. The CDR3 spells CAISDQGQGHYEQYV. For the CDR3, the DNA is TGTGCCATCAGTGACCAAGGACAGGGCCACTACGAGCAGTACGTC.

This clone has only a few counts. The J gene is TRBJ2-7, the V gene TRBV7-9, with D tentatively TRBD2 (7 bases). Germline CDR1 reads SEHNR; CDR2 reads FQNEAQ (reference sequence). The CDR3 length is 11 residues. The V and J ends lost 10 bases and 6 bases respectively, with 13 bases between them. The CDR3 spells CATGDYGEQYF. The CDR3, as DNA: TGTGCCACAGGGGACTATGGCGAGCAGTACTTC.

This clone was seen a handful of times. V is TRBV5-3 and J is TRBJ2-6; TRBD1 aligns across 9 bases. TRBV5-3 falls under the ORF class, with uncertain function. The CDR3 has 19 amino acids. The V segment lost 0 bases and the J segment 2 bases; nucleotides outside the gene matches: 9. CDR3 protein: CARSLAGQGMATGANVLTF. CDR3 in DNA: TGTGCCAGAAGCTTGGCCGGACAGGGGATGGCTACTGGGGCCAACGTCCTGACTTTC.

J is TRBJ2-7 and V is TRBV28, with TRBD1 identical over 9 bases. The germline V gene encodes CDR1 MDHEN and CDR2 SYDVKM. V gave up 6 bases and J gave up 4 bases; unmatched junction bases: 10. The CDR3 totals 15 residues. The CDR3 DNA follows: TGTGCCAGCAGCCATGCCTCCGGGACAGGGTACGAGCAGTACGTC. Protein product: CASSHASGTGYEQYV.

CDR3 DNA: TGTGCCACCAGCAGAGGACCCAACCGGGGGGGCTATGGCTACACCTTC. Protein product: CATSRGPNRGGYGYTF. The chain combines TRBV15 with TRBJ1-2; D possibly corresponds to TRBD1 (5 bases). V lost 1 base to trimming and J lost 4 bases, with 16 bases between them. Germline V lookup: CDR1 LNHNV, CDR2 YYDKDF (reference sequence). This CDR3 region has 16 residues.

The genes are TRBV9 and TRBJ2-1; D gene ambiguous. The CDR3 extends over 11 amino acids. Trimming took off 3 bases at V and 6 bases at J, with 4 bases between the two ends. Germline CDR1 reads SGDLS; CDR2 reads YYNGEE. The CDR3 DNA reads TGTGCCAGCAGCGCCCTCAATGAGCAGTTCTTC. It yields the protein CASSALNEQFF.

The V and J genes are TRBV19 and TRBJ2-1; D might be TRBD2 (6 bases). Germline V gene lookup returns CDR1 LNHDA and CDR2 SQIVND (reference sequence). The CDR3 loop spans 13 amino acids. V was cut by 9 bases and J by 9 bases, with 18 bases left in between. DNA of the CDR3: TGTGCCAGCCTAGGGGCGTGGGGAGGTGAGCAGTTCTTC. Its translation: CASLGAWGGEQFF.